The 6 T cell receptor beta chains presented below share a single source sample, sequenced in a study of T cell responses to AZD1222 COVID-19 vaccine. Measured with immunoSEQ multiplex PCR; TCRdb has only the in-frame clones, and not every one. The sample yields tens of thousands of clones, roughly 90% seen once. The specimen was peripheral blood, collected on day 0 of AZD1222 vaccination. Source of these receptors: an adult in good health.

This rearrangement joins TRBV27 to TRBJ2-7; 9 nucleotides align to TRBD1. This CDR3 is 14 amino acids long. CDR1 and CDR2 (germline): MNHEY, SMNVEV (reference sequence). The trim removed 5 bases at V and 5 bases at J, leaving 7 bases unmatched. CDR3 in amino acids: CASSPKTGGHEQYF. The DNA for the CDR3 is TGTGCCAGCAGTCCGAAGACAGGGGGTCACGAGCAGTACTTC.

The chain employs TRBV5-6 and TRBJ1-2, with TRBD1 identical over 7 bases. Trimming cost V 3 bases and J 4 bases; bases outside gene matches: 6. The CDR3 has 14 residues. In germline, CDR1 is SGHDT, CDR2 YYEEEE. In nucleotides, the CDR3 is TGTGCCAGCAGCTCACCGACAGGGAGCTATGGCTACACCTTC. It codes for CASSSPTGSYGYTF.

The chain recombines TRBV10-2 with TRBJ2-1; weak D call: TRBD1 (6 bases). Germline-derived CDR1 and CDR2 are WSHSY and SAAADI. The CDR3 is 11 amino acids. V lost 2 bases, J lost 10 bases, and 6 bases lay in between. CDR3 amino acids: CASSEGGEQFF. The CDR3 nucleotides read TGCGCCAGCAGTGAGGGGGGCGAGCAGTTCTTC.

The V call is TRBV9, the J call TRBJ2-2, with D tentatively TRBD1 (6 bases). Germline V gene lookup returns CDR1 SGDLS and CDR2 YYNGEE. Trimming cost V 0 bases and J 4 bases, with 7 bases left between them. The CDR3 spans 14 residues. CDR3 coding DNA: TGTGCCAGCAGCGTAGAAGGGGGCACCGGGGAGCTGTTTTTT. This sequence encodes CASSVEGGTGELFF.

This clone was observed once. The V gene is TRBV3-1 (or the pseudogene TRBV3-2), the J gene TRBJ1-5; D is ambiguous. The CDR3 runs to 14 residues. Trimming left V 2 bases short and J 2 bases short, with 7 bases between. Looked up from germline, CDR1 is LGHDT and CDR2 is YNNKEL (reference sequence). CDR3 sequence: CASSQNTGNQPQHF. CDR3 in DNA: TGTGCCAGCAGCCAAAATACTGGCAATCAGCCCCAGCATTTT.

This clone showed up just a few times. The genes are TRBV2 and TRBJ2-5; D ambiguous. With 8 bases removed from V and 4 bases from J, the gap between germline ends came to 11 bases. There are 12 residues in the CDR3. Germline CDR1 and CDR2: SNHLY and FYNNEI. CDR3 bases: TGTGCCAGCCTTTTTGGGTTAGAGACCCAGTACTTC. It translates to CASLFGLETQYF.